Below, 22 T cell receptor beta chains from the same sample are listed, as sequenced in a study of cytomegalovirus exposure and HLA in healthy donors. Vbeta (60) and Jbeta (13) primers were used in the PCR. Repertoires were generated with immunoSEQ multiplex PCR, while TCRdb's copy carries only in-frame clones and drops some. The sample holds 160,000 or so clones, over 60% seen once. Specimen: PBMCs. Receptors were obtained from a middle-aged woman in good health and CMV-seronegative.

This clone turned up a few times. This chain uses TRBV5-5 with TRBJ2-5; 13 bases match TRBD2. Trimming cost V 0 bases and J 5 bases; bases outside gene matches: 4. From germline, CDR1 is SGHKS and CDR2 YYEKEE (reference sequence). The CDR3 consists of 16 residues. The CDR3 is CASSLGLAGGRETQYF. In DNA form, the CDR3 reads TGTGCCAGCAGCTTGGGACTAGCGGGGGGTCGGGAGACCCAGTACTTC. The full variable domain, in which reference TRBV5-5 and TRBJ2-5 provide the parts outside the CDR3, is DAGVTQSPTHLIKTRGQQVTLRCSPISGHKSVSWYQQVLGQGPQFIFQYYEKEERGRGNFPDRFSARQFPNYSSELNVNALLLGDSALYLCASSLGLAGGRETQYFGPGTRLLVL.

The chain recombines TRBV7-9 with TRBJ2-1; tentative D call: TRBD1 (8 bases). The germline gives CDR1 SEHNR, CDR2 FQNEAQ (reference sequence). CDR3 length: 16 residues. V was clipped by 6 bases and J by 4 bases, with 19 bases between them. CDR3: CASSPRTGGGYNEQFF. The CDR3, as DNA: TGTGCCAGCAGTCCAAGAACAGGGGGGGGTTACAATGAGCAGTTCTTC.

The chain uses TRBV9 and TRBJ2-1, with D hard to call. There are 13 residues in the CDR3. Trimming took off 4 bases at V and 8 bases at J, with 13 bases between the two ends. Germline CDR1 and CDR2: SGDLS and YYNGEE. The CDR3 sequence is CASSPRLEYEQFF. The CDR3 bases are TGTGCCAGCAGCCCCCGACTGGAGTATGAGCAGTTCTTC.

This clone was seen a handful of times. The V gene is TRBV5-1, the J gene TRBJ2-7; the D gene is possibly TRBD2 (7 bases). Germline CDR1 SGHRS, CDR2 YFSETQ. The germline V and J ends were trimmed by 4 bases and 0 bases, with 17 bases remaining between them. This CDR3 comprises 16 residues. The CDR3 sequence: CASSPGGGHNSYEQYF. CDR3 sequence (DNA): TGCGCCAGCAGCCCTGGGGGGGGACACAACTCCTACGAGCAGTACTTC.

The chain joins TRBV7-9 to TRBJ1-1, with TRBD1 matching over 9 bases. CDR1 and CDR2 from the germline V gene are SEHNR and FQNEAQ (reference sequence). The J segment lost 3 bases and the V segment lost 4 bases, leaving 3 bases of the junction unmatched. The CDR3 is 14 amino acids. DNA for the CDR3: TGTGCCAGCAGCTCGGGACAGGGAGACACTGAAGCTTTCTTT. It translates to CASSSGQGDTEAFF. Based on the CDR3 plus reference TRBV7-9 and TRBJ1-1, the full variable domain is DTGVSQNPRHKITKRGQNVTFRCDPISEHNRLYWYRQTLGQGPEFLTYFQNEAQLEKSRLLSDRFSAERPKGSFSTLEIQRTEQGDSAMYLCASSSGQGDTEAFFGQGTRLTVV.

The chain is built from TRBV4-1 and TRBJ2-3; 8 positions match TRBD2. The CDR3 spans 16 residues. Trimming cost V 2 bases and J 3 bases; bases outside gene matches: 7. CDR1 is MGHRA and CDR2 is YSYEKL in the germline V gene. In DNA, the CDR3 is TGCGCCAGCAGCCAACCCACCGGGACTAGAACAGATACGCAGTATTTT. Translated: CASSQPTGTRTDTQYF.

V usage is TRBV19 and J usage is TRBJ1-1; D is unclear. Germline V lookup: CDR1 LNHDA, CDR2 SQIVND (reference sequence). The CDR3 spans 14 residues. The ends were cut back, 5 bases at V and 5 bases at J, with 15 bases in the middle. The CDR3 region has the DNA TGTGCCAGTAGTCCCAGAGAGGAAGAGACTGAAGCTTTCTTT. Translation: CASSPREEETEAFF.

This clone was recorded once. The V call is TRBV12-2, the J call TRBJ2-7; the table gives TRBD2 as D, unverified against the DNA. TRBV12-2 is deemed a pseudogene. This CDR3 spans 18 amino acids. The CDR3 region has the DNA TGTGCAAGTCGCTTTTTGAGGGCGGGGTTCCTTTTCTCCTACGAGCAGTACTTC. Translation: CASRFLRAGFLFSYEQYF.

The V gene is TRBV18, the J gene TRBJ1-4; 8 nucleotides line up with TRBD1. Germline-derived CDR1 and CDR2 are KGHSH and LQKENI. V lost 1 base, J lost 7 bases, and 8 bases stayed unmatched. The CDR3 loop spans 16 amino acids. CDR3 DNA: TGTGCCAGCTCACCACGGAGATCAGGGGGCAGTGAAAAACTGTTTTTT. Amino acid sequence: CASSPRRSGGSEKLFF.

The chain uses TRBV2 and TRBJ2-7, with D unclear. Germline V CDR1 and CDR2: SNHLY, FYNNEI. The CDR3 loop spans 12 amino acids. Trimming cost V 3 bases and J 2 bases, with 5 bases left between them. Here the CDR3 reads CASSDDTYEQYF. The CDR3 DNA sequence: TGTGCCAGCAGTGATGACACCTACGAGCAGTACTTC.

This clone was observed a single time. The gene calls are TRBV10-3 and TRBJ1-2; tentatively, D is TRBD1 (6 bases). This CDR3 is 14 amino acids long. The germline gives CDR1 ENHRY, CDR2 SYGVKD. Trimming took off 3 bases at V and 4 bases at J, with 12 bases between the two ends. CDR3 DNA: TGTGCCATCAGTGAAGAGGGGGTCTTCTATGGCTACACCTTC. This translates into CAISEEGVFYGYTF.

The chain has TRBV5-6 and TRBJ2-7, with TRBD2 matching 9 bases. The germline gives CDR1 SGHDT, CDR2 YYEEEE. The CDR3 runs to 12 residues. With V trimmed by 6 bases and J by 6 bases, 4 bases remained unmatched. CDR3 sequence (DNA): TGTGCCAGCACATCGACTAGCGGCGAGCAGTACTTC. Its translation is CASTSTSGEQYF. Together with reference TRBV5-6 and TRBJ2-7, the CDR3 gives the full variable domain: DAGVTQSPTHLIKTRGQQVTLRCSPKSGHDTVSWYQQALGQGPQFIFQYYEEEERQRGNFPDRFSGHQFPNYSSELNVNALLLGDSALYLCASTSTSGEQYFGPGTRLTVT.

This chain uses TRBV2 with TRBJ2-5; 9 positions match TRBD1. The CDR3 runs to 13 residues. The V gene end was trimmed by 6 bases and the J gene end by 4 bases; junction bases not matched to a gene: 3. CDR1 and CDR2 (germline): SNHLY, FYNNEI. CDR3 region: CASRQGAGETQYF. For the CDR3, the DNA is TGTGCCAGCAGACAGGGGGCTGGAGAGACCCAGTACTTC.

A remark on this clone: The identical CDR3 is also encoded by other nucleotide sequences in the sample. The V and J genes are TRBV5-1 and TRBJ1-2, with D maybe TRBD1 (6 bases). The germline V gene has CDR1 SGHRS and CDR2 YFSETQ. V was clipped by 4 bases and J by 4 bases, with 11 bases between them. This CDR3 is built from 13 residues. For the CDR3, the DNA is TGCGCCAGCAGCGAAGGACAGACCTATGGCTACACCTTC. This codes for CASSEGQTYGYTF. Supplemented by reference TRBV5-1 and TRBJ1-2, the full variable domain reads KAGVTQTPRYLIKTRGQQVTLSCSPISGHRSVSWYQQTPGQGLQFLFEYFSETQRNKGNFPGRFSGRQFSNSRSEMNVSTLELGDSALYLCASSEGQTYGYTFGSGTRLTVV.

The chain combines TRBV7-9 with TRBJ2-7, with TRBD1 identical over 9 bases. J lost 6 bases, V lost 5 bases, and 11 bases had no gene match. Germline CDR1 SEHNR, CDR2 FQNEAQ (reference sequence). The CDR3 covers 15 residues. The CDR3 DNA follows: TGTGCCAGCAGCCGTTCTCCGGACAGGGGATTCGAGCAGTACTTC. Protein product: CASSRSPDRGFEQYF.

The chain recombines TRBV23-1 with TRBJ1-2; TRBD1 matches at 7 bases. TRBV23-1 is an ORF, and what it does is uncertain. The CDR3 sequence is 13 residues long. V lost 0 bases, J lost 8 bases, and 3 bases stayed unmatched. The CDR3 region is CASSQSEGGGYTF. The CDR3 DNA reads as TGCGCCAGCAGTCAATCGGAAGGGGGCGGCTACACCTTC.

The rearrangement uses TRBV5-1 and TRBJ1-1; TRBD1 might be the D (5 bases). The CDR3 has 12 amino acids. V was trimmed by 5 bases and J by 11 bases, leaving 16 bases between them. Germline values: CDR1 SGHRS, CDR2 YFSETQ. In nucleotides, the CDR3 is TGCGCCAGCAGTTCGGGGGTGGGGAGGGCTTTCTTT. Translation gives CASSSGVGRAFF.

This CDR3 reads CASRAGTVNNQPQHF. CDR3 coding DNA: TGTGCCAGCAGAGCCGGGACAGTGAACAATCAGCCCCAGCATTTT. The rearrangement links TRBV2 to TRBJ1-5, with TRBD1 identical over 7 bases. The trim removed 6 bases at V and 3 bases at J, leaving 8 bases unmatched. CDR1 is SNHLY and CDR2 is FYNNEI in the germline V gene. The CDR3 covers 15 residues.

The V gene is TRBV6-6, the J gene TRBJ1-2; TRBD1 aligns across 8 bases. The CDR3 covers 15 residues. The germline CDR1 and CDR2 sequences are MNHNY and SVGAGI (reference sequence). Trimming took 2 bases from V and 7 from J; bases not matched to a gene: 9. The CDR3 loop reads CASSYVGQGAIGYTF. CDR3 bases: TGTGCCAGCAGTTACGTAGGACAGGGTGCCATTGGCTACACCTTC.

The chain carries TRBV5-5 and TRBJ1-2; 8 bases agree with TRBD1. CDR3 length: 17 amino acids. Trimming cost V 0 bases and J 1 base; bases outside gene matches: 8. Germline-derived CDR1 and CDR2 are SGHKS and YYEKEE (reference sequence). CDR3 region: CASSLDPQGAINYGYTF. The CDR3, as DNA: TGTGCCAGCAGCTTGGACCCCCAGGGGGCTATTAACTATGGCTACACCTTC.

The chain links TRBV5-6 to TRBJ1-2; no clear D gene. The CDR3 has 14 amino acids. The ends were cut back, 7 bases at V and 1 base at J, with 14 bases in the middle. CDR1 SGHDT and CDR2 YYEEEE come from the germline V gene. Here the CDR3 reads CASARGSGNYGYTF. DNA of the CDR3: TGTGCCAGCGCCCGGGGAAGCGGTAACTATGGCTACACCTTC.

On this clone itself: The junction does not match germline at one end; this may be a read error. The J gene is TRBJ1-1, the V gene TRBV7-9, with a possible D match to TRBD1 (6 bases). The CDR3 spans 12 residues. Germline CDR1 and CDR2: SEHNR and FQNEAQ (reference sequence). The CDR3 DNA sequence: TGTTCCAGCAGCTTATACAGGGCTGAAGCTTTCTTT. Translated, it gives CSSSLYRAEAFF.